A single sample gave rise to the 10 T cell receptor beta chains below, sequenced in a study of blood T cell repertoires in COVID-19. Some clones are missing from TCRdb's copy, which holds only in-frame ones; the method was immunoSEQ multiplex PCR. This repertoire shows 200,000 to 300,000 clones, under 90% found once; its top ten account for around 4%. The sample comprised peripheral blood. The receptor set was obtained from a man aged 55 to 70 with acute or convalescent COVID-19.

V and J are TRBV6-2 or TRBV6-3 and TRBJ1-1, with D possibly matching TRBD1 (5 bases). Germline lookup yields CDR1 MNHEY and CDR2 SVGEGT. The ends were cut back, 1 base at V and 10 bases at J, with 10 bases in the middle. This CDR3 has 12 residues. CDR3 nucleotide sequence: TGTGCCAGCAGTTACTTTGGGGGGTCAGCTTTCTTT. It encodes CASSYFGGSAFF.

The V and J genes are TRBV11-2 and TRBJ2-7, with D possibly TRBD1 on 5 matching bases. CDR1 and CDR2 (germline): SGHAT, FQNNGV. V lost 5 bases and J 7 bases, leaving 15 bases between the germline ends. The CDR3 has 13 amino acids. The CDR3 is CASSPGAAQEQYF. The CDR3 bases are TGTGCCAGCAGCCCTGGGGCGGCCCAGGAGCAGTACTTC.

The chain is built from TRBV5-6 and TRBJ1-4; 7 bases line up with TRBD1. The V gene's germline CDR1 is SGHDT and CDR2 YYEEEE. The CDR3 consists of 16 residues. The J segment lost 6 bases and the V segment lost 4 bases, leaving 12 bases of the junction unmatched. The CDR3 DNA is TGTGCCAGCAGCCGAGCACGAACAGGGGCGTATGAAAAACTGTTTTTT. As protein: CASSRARTGAYEKLFF.

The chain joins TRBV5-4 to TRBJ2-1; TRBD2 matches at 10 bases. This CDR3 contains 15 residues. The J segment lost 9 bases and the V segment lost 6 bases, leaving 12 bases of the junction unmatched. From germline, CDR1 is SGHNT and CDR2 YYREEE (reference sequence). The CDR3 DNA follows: TGTGCCAGCACCCTTGGTACTAGCGGGGCGGGTGAGCAGTTCTTC. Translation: CASTLGTSGAGEQFF.

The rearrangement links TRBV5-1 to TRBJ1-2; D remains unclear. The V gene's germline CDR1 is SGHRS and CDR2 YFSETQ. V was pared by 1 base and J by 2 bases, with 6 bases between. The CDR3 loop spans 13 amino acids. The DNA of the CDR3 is TGCGCCAGCAGCTTGCAAGAGAACTATGGCTACACCTTC. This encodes CASSLQENYGYTF.

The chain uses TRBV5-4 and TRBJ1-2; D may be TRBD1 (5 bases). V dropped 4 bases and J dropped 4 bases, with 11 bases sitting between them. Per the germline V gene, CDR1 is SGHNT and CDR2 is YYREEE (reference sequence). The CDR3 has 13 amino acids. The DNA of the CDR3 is TGTGCCAGCAGCACGGGACTCAGCTATGGCTACACCTTC. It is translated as CASSTGLSYGYTF. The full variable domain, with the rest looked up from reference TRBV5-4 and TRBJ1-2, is ETGVTQSPTHLIKTRGQQVTLRCSSQSGHNTVSWYQQALGQGPQFIFQYYREEENGRGNFPPRFSGLQFPNYSSELNVNALELDDSALYLCASSTGLSYGYTFGSGTRLTVV.

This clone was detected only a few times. The CDR3, as DNA: TGTGCCAGCAGCCCCTCACGGGCCTACGAGCAGTACTTC. It codes for CASSPSRAYEQYF. V usage is TRBV3-1 (or the pseudogene TRBV3-2) and J usage is TRBJ2-7; D is uncertain. Germline assignment: CDR1 LGHDT and CDR2 YNNKEL (reference sequence). The CDR3 is 13 amino acids. With 4 bases removed from V and 2 bases from J, the gap between germline ends came to 9 bases.

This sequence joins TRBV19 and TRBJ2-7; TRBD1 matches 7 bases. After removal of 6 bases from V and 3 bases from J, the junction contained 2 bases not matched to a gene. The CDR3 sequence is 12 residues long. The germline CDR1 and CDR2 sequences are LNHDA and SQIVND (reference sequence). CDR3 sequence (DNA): TGTGCCAGTAGCAGGGACAGCTACGAGCAGTACTTC. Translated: CASSRDSYEQYF.

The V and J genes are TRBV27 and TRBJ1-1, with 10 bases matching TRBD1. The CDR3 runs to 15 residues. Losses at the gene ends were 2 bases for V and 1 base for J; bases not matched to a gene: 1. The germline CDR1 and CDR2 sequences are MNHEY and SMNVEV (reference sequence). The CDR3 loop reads CASSLRTGGNTEAFF. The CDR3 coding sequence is TGTGCCAGCAGTTTAAGGACAGGGGGGAACACTGAAGCTTTCTTT.

CDR3 loop: CASSLTGGTVNTEAFF. The CDR3, as DNA: TGTGCCAGCAGTTTAACGGGCGGGACAGTGAACACTGAAGCTTTCTTT. This chain connects TRBV27 to TRBJ1-1, with TRBD1 matching over 7 bases. The germline V gene encodes CDR1 MNHEY and CDR2 SMNVEV (reference sequence). With 2 bases clipped from V and 0 bases from J, the junction kept 6 bases outside the gene matches. The CDR3 totals 16 residues.